The clone carrying this T cell receptor (beta chain) was observed a single time. This specimen comes from a study of blood T cell repertoires in COVID-19. Repertoires were generated with immunoSEQ multiplex PCR, while TCRdb's copy carries only in-frame clones and drops some. The sample has 150,000 or so clones; roughly 84% are singletons. CDR1 is GTSNPN, CDR2 SVGIG, per germline (reference sequence). The CDR3 extends over 18 amino acids. Trimming took 7 bases from V and 6 from J; bases not matched to a gene: 22. The genes are TRBV30 and TRBJ2-1; the match to TRBD1 covers 9 bases. Sequencing used PBMCs or T cells enriched from blood (not recorded which). The TCR sequence derives from a woman aged 55 to 70 who had recovered from COVID-19. The CDR3 DNA is TGTGCCTATATGGGTCGGGACAGGGTAGTTTTTCCCTTCAATGAGCAGTTCTTC. Its translation: CAYMGRDRVVFPFNEQFF.